This T cell receptor (beta chain) was captured in a study of Graves' ophthalmopathy and Graves' hyperthyroidism. TCR beta CDR3 regions were amplified from RNA transcripts. The first round was an RT-PCR with HTBI primers, and the second round was a multiplex PCR. TCRdb reprocessed the multiplex PCR reads with MiXCR, giving one entry per CDR3 protein. The sample lists around 590,000 distinct CDR3 sequences, under 40% occurring once. Exclusion applied to patients with other autoimmune diseases, uncontrolled infections, pregnancy or lactation. This clonotype was seen many times. No antigen is known for it. The V gene lost 1 base and the J gene lost 7 bases, with 14 bases spanning the gap. The CDR3 totals 14 residues. Germline lookup yields CDR1 SGHNT and CDR2 YYREEE (reference sequence). Study findings and constraints: Most clonotypes expanded in thyroid above 0.001 frequency were present in blood too. Sensitivity of 55% to 71% and specificity of roughly 72% were achieved by the model that predicted ophthalmopathy progression.

This TCR was sampled from an adult man with Graves' hyperthyroidism. The chain combines TRBV5-4 with TRBJ1-1; unclear D gene. Sequenced input: peripheral blood or thyroid tissue (not recorded which). The CDR3 loop is CASSLSGYPIEAFF. For the CDR3, the DNA is TGTGCCAGCAGCTTGTCGGGGTACCCGATTGAAGCTTTCTTT. Looking up the rest from reference TRBV5-4 and TRBJ1-1 gives the full variable domain: ETGVTQSPTHLIKTRGQQVTLRCSSQSGHNTVSWYQQALGQGPQFIFQYYREEENGRGNFPPRFSGLQFPNYSSELNVNALELDDSALYLCASSLSGYPIEAFFGQGTRLTVV.